This passage covers 21 T cell receptor beta chains from one sample sequenced in a study of identical twins. From the 5' RACE reads, TCRdb called clonotypes with MiXCR, one entry per CDR3 protein. The profile covers 750,000 to 950,000 distinct CDR3 sequences, with more than 9% appearing a single time and 1.5% to 2% taken by the ten largest. These sequences were also reported in another study, on yellow fever vaccine responses in identical twins.

The source material was PBMCs. The receptors were gathered from a woman under 30 in good health.

The sample holds a few counts of this clonotype. The CDR3: CASSQTSGGAIGTGELFF. CDR3 nucleotide sequence: TGTGCCAGCAGCCAAACTAGCGGGGGGGCCATTGGCACCGGGGAGCTGTTTTTT. The J gene is TRBJ2-2, the V gene TRBV3-1, with 13 bases matching TRBD2. The V gene end was trimmed by 2 bases and the J gene end by 4 bases; junction bases not matched to a gene: 7. There are 18 residues in the CDR3. CDR1 LGHDT and CDR2 YNNKEL come from the germline V gene (reference sequence).

This chain connects TRBV10-3 to TRBJ2-2; no firm D call. Germline CDR1 and CDR2: ENHRY and SYGVKD. V was clipped by 8 bases and J by 1 base, with 11 bases between them. The CDR3 totals 14 residues. CDR3 in amino acids: CAIRDTQNTGELFF. The DNA for the CDR3 is TGTGCCATCCGAGACACTCAGAACACCGGGGAGCTGTTTTTT.

This clonotype was recorded a few times. This chain connects TRBV3-1 to TRBJ1-1, with D unresolved. The germline V and J ends were trimmed by 1 base and 3 bases, with 15 bases remaining between them. The V gene's germline CDR1 is LGHDT and CDR2 YNNKEL (reference sequence). This CDR3 spans 16 amino acids. Here the CDR3 reads CASSQGQFTWDTEAFF. CDR3 bases: TGTGCCAGCAGCCAAGGCCAGTTTACATGGGACACTGAAGCTTTCTTT.

This clonotype was detected a few times. The rearrangement uses TRBV28 and TRBJ2-1; a weak D match, TRBD1 (5 bases). Germline assignment: CDR1 MDHEN and CDR2 SYDVKM. V lost 7 bases and J lost 0, with 10 bases in between. CDR3 length equals 14 residues. In DNA, the CDR3 is TGTGCCAGCACTACAGGAGACTCCTACAATGAGCAGTTCTTC. This gives the protein CASTTGDSYNEQFF.

This clonotype was observed a few times. The genes are TRBV2 and TRBJ2-1; 7 positions match TRBD2. The CDR3 is 16 amino acids. V was clipped by 4 bases and J by 7 bases; unmatched bases: 13. Germline CDR1 SNHLY, CDR2 FYNNEI. The CDR3 here is CASSATAGAGKNEQFF. The CDR3 DNA sequence: TGTGCCAGCAGTGCTACCGCGGGAGCTGGGAAAAATGAGCAGTTCTTC.

This clonotype appeared many times. The J gene is TRBJ2-2, the V gene TRBV4-2, with 7 bases that match TRBD2. The CDR3 loop spans 15 amino acids. V was clipped by 4 bases and J by 8 bases; unmatched bases: 10. Germline V gives CDR1 LGHNA, CDR2 YNFKEQ. CDR3 sequence (DNA): TGTGCCAGCAGCCGCAACGCTCTAGCGGCTGGGGAGCTGTTTTTT. Translation gives CASSRNALAAGELFF.

This clonotype was observed a handful of times. The chain recombines TRBV20-1 with TRBJ2-3, with 12 nucleotides matching TRBD2. The CDR3 has 16 residues. Losses at the gene ends were 2 bases for V and 2 bases for J; bases not matched to a gene: 5. The germline CDR1 and CDR2 sequences are DFQATT and SNEGSKA (reference sequence). CDR3 loop: CSARPSGRENTDTQYF. DNA of the CDR3: TGCAGTGCTAGACCTAGCGGGAGGGAGAACACAGATACGCAGTATTTT.

The chain links TRBV2 to TRBJ2-1; TRBD2 matches at 7 bases. From germline, CDR1 is SNHLY and CDR2 FYNNEI. V gave up 6 bases and J gave up 1 base; unmatched junction bases: 12. The length of the CDR3 is 17 residues. CDR3 DNA sequence: TGTGCCAGCAGATCGAGGCTAGCGGCCTTTTCCTACAATGAGCAGTTCTTC. This codes for CASRSRLAAFSYNEQFF.

This clonotype was recorded at least ten times. V usage is TRBV29-1 and J usage is TRBJ1-2, with TRBD1 as a possible D gene (5 bases). The germline V gene has CDR1 SQVTM and CDR2 ANQGSEA. The CDR3 is 17 residues long. The V gene lost 6 bases and the J gene lost 0 bases, with 23 bases spanning the gap. The CDR3 loop is CSVSWGSGLMANYGYTF. Here the CDR3 DNA reads TGCAGCGTCTCCTGGGGGTCAGGGTTAATGGCTAACTATGGCTACACCTTC.

Comment on this clonotype: An end of the junction does not agree with germline; a read error may underlie this. The V call is TRBV5-1, the J call TRBJ1-6; 8 nucleotides agree with TRBD1. The germline gives CDR1 SGHRS, CDR2 YFSETQ. The CDR3 sequence is 15 residues long. Here the CDR3 DNA reads TGCACCAGCAGCCAAAAAGGACAGGGCGATTGGCCCCTCCACTTT. The encoded protein is CTSSQKGQGDWPLHF.

This clonotype was counted only a few times. The rearrangement uses TRBV10-3 and TRBJ2-7; 9 nucleotides agree with TRBD1. The V gene's germline CDR1 is ENHRY and CDR2 SYGVKD. CDR3 length equals 14 residues. Trimming cost V 6 bases and J 6 bases; bases outside gene matches: 9. CDR3 protein: CAIRGTGRAAEQYV. In DNA form, the CDR3 reads TGTGCCATCAGAGGGACAGGGCGTGCGGCCGAGCAGTACGTC.

This rearrangement joins TRBV6-2 or TRBV6-3 to TRBJ1-6; D is perhaps TRBD1 (5 bases). CDR1 is MNHEY, CDR2 SVGEGT, per germline. This CDR3 spans 15 amino acids. The V end was cut by 6 bases, the J end by 6 bases, with 15 bases between. CDR3 DNA sequence: TGTGCCAGCAGACCGCAGGGAAGAGGTAATTCACCCCTCCACTTT. Residues: CASRPQGRGNSPLHF.

This clonotype showed up just a few times. The gene calls are TRBV29-1 and TRBJ2-5, with 10 bases that match TRBD1. CDR1 is SQVTM and CDR2 is ANQGSEA in the germline V gene. J gave up 5 bases and V 7 bases, and 13 bases lay outside the gene matches. The CDR3 has 15 residues. CDR3 sequence: CSAVPGQGFQETQYF. For the CDR3, the DNA is TGCAGCGCTGTGCCGGGACAGGGGTTCCAGGAGACCCAGTACTTC.

V and J are TRBV10-2 and TRBJ2-7; TRBD2 is a possible D gene (7 bases). The CDR3 has 16 amino acids. CDR1 and CDR2 (germline): WSHSY, SAAADI. The ends were cut back, 7 bases at V and 3 bases at J, with 22 bases in the middle. The CDR3 is CASTHMGGRDLYEQYV. CDR3 nucleotide sequence: TGCGCCAGCACCCATATGGGGGGGCGCGACCTCTACGAGCAGTACGTC.

This clonotype was detected many times. The V call is TRBV18, the J call TRBJ2-1, with D maybe TRBD1 (5 bases). Germline V CDR1 and CDR2: KGHSH, LQKENI. V was clipped by 2 bases and J by 9 bases, with 11 bases between them. This CDR3 has 13 residues. This chain's CDR3 is CASSPYQGTEQFF. CDR3 coding DNA: TGTGCCAGCTCACCATATCAGGGCACTGAGCAGTTCTTC.

V is TRBV5-1 and J is TRBJ2-1; a possible D gene is TRBD2 (6 bases). Between the trimmed V and J ends, which lost 0 bases and 6 bases, there was a span of 10 bases. The CDR3 consists of 14 residues. CDR1 and CDR2 from the germline V gene are SGHRS and YFSETQ. CDR3 residues: CASSLEDYTNEQFF. The CDR3 DNA reads TGCGCCAGCAGCTTGGAGGACTACACCAATGAGCAGTTCTTC.

This clonotype has a handful of counts. The V gene is TRBV11-3, the J gene TRBJ2-1; TRBD2 might be the D (5 bases). The CDR3 contains 14 residues. V lost 3 bases to trimming and J lost 6 bases, with 12 bases between them. Germline CDR1 and CDR2: SGHNT and YENEEA. CDR3 sequence reads: CASSLLWTSNEQFF. The CDR3 bases are TGTGCCAGCAGCTTGTTGTGGACTTCCAATGAGCAGTTCTTC.

This clonotype was observed at least ten times. The V call is TRBV5-1, the J call TRBJ2-3; no definite D call. Trimming pared 0 bases from V and 1 base from J, leaving 9 bases between. The CDR3 is made up of 15 amino acids. Germline assignment: CDR1 SGHRS and CDR2 YFSETQ. The CDR3 DNA is TGCGCCAGCAGCTTGGAAGGGCTTGGCACAGATACGCAGTATTTT. Encoded protein: CASSLEGLGTDTQYF.

The chain carries TRBV5-6 and TRBJ1-1, with D possibly matching TRBD1 (5 bases). This CDR3 has 15 residues. V lost 0 bases to trimming and J lost 4 bases, with 13 bases between them. Per the germline V gene, CDR1 is SGHDT and CDR2 is YYEEEE. The CDR3 loop reads CASSLGGGMSTEAFF. CDR3 in DNA: TGTGCCAGCAGCTTGGGGGGGGGGATGAGCACTGAAGCTTTCTTT.

The genes are TRBV4-2 and TRBJ2-7; TRBD2 aligns across 9 bases. V was pared by 0 bases and J by 3 bases, with 6 bases of the junction left unmatched. Germline V gene lookup returns CDR1 LGHNA and CDR2 YNFKEQ. The CDR3 is made up of 16 amino acids. CDR3 protein: CASSQDGLAGFYEQYF. CDR3 DNA sequence: TGTGCCAGCAGCCAAGATGGTCTAGCGGGATTCTACGAGCAGTACTTC.

Comment on this clonotype: No DNA is shown, since the ends of the CDR3 on it are uncertain; the CDR3 is the one TCRdb lists. The gene calls are TRBV28 and TRBJ2-2. The germline V gene has CDR1 MDHEN and CDR2 SYDVKM. The CDR3 sequence runs 11 residues, both termini included. The CDR3: CASSRPGSCFF.